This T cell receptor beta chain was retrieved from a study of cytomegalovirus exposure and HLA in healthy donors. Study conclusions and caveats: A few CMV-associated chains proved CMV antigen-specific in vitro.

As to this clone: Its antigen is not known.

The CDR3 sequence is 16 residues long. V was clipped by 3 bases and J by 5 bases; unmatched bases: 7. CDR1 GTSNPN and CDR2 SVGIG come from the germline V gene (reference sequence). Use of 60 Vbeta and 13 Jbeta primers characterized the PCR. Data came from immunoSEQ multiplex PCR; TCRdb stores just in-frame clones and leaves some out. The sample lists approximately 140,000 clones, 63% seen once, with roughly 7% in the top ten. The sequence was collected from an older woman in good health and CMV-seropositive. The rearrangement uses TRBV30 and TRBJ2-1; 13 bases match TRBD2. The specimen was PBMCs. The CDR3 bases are TGTGCCTGGAGGAAGGGGACTAGCGGGACGAACAATGAGCAGTTCTTC. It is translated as CAWRKGTSGTNNEQFF.